The sequence of this TCR beta chain was determined in a study of memory CD4+ T cells and cytomegalovirus serostatus (dated by TCRdb to between 2018 and 2021). Background for the entire study: A total of about 35 healthy Belgian adults, of whom 9 were CMV seropositive and some 24 were CMV seronegative, were included in the cohort. To replicate a published TCR-based CMV serostatus classifier, the study sequenced CD4+ memory TCRbeta repertoires from a Belgian cohort whose cytomegalovirus serostatus was known.

Genomic DNA was extracted from sorted cells with the Quick-DNA Microprep Kit. Amplification of TCRbeta DNA was done with the immunoSEQ hsTCRbeta kit, following the protocol from the manufacturer. An Illumina MiSeq instrument was used to sequence the TCRbeta libraries. The original pipeline was this. After out-of-frame sequences were removed, 2.4 million or so distinct TCRbeta sequences remained, averaging around 66,000 per individual. Each individual was scored using the number of roughly 150 previously reported CMV-associated TCRbeta sequences that the individual carried and the total number of productive distinct TCRbeta sequences. A beta-binomial model was reimplemented in Python, and scikit-learn random forests with default parameters were trained on data from the US cohort. Classifier performance on the Belgian cohort was summarized as median AUC with percentile confidence intervals calculated over 10,000 bootstrap iterations. The immuneACCESS repertoire file appears here via TCRdb, limited to in-frame rearrangements. These files lack a portion of the clones; in checked studies, under half of the deficit traces to unresolved V genes, and the cause of the others is not known. V, J and clone size were drawn from that table, and D and trimming were deduced from the DNA. The sample has 56,000 or so clones on record, roughly 82% of them singletons. Around 0.4% of the sample is held by the ten biggest clonotypes.

Single viable CD3+CD4+CD8-CD45RO+ cells were sorted as memory CD4+ T cells on a FACSAria II. CMV serostatus was assessed using a Roche Elecsys assay, by which serum IgG against CMV pp150, pp28, p38 and p52 was detected. After the samples were thawed, total CD4+ T cells were enriched through positive selection using CD4 magnetic microbeads. The samples came from a different study that was designed specifically to examine the CD4+ T cell memory repertoire. Peripheral blood mononuclear cells were isolated and cryopreserved according to standard operating procedures, and serum was stored at -80 degrees C. Staining used CD3-PerCP (BW264/56), CD4-APC (RPA-T4), CD45RO-PE (UCHT1) and CD8-Pacific Orange (3B5) antibodies, with Sytox blue excluding non-viable cells. Reading from cysteine to phenylalanine, the CDR3 counts 15 amino acids. Only the CDR3 DNA stays, 45 bases, in frame from base 1. Taken from the germline V gene, the CDR1 and CDR2 loops are ENHRY and SYGVKD. V is shortened by 0 bases, J by 3 bases, and the region joining them spans 8 bases.

A remark on this clone: Its antigen specificity is not known. No base-level quality is on record; no much larger clone is a single base apart.

Study-wide conclusions, independent of this receptor: CMV serostatus prediction reached a median bootstrapped AUC of roughly 0.96 with the original framework and around 0.91 with a US-trained random forest. Of around 160 previously reported CMV-associated TCRbeta sequences, 67 appeared in the CD4+ memory repertoires, each in one to five individuals. The results were interpreted as suggesting that the CMV-associated TCR signature is largely present in the CD4+ memory repertoire. A median bootstrapped AUC of around 0.94 with a 95% CI of 0.76-1.00 was achieved on the Belgian cohort by the original-framework classifier. Only CD4+CD45RO+ memory cells were sequenced, unlike the original study, which covered naive and memory CD4+ and CD8+ populations.

This chain joins TRBV10-3 to TRBJ1-4, with a weak D call of TRBD1 (5 bases match). The receptor was derived from an adult in good health and CMV-seronegative. Sequenced material: memory CD4+ T cells from blood. DNA sequence: TGTGCCATCAGTGAGTCGGGGGGGGCTAATGAAAAACTGTTTTTT. This codes for CAISESGGANEKLFF.